Each of the 13 T cell receptor beta chains below was sequenced from the same sample in a study of shared clonotypes between healthy human individuals. Measured with immunoSEQ multiplex PCR; TCRdb has only the in-frame clones, and not every one. The sample includes hundreds of thousands of clones, approximately 96% of them seen just once. Cells designated naive CD8 were CD45RO-negative and were positively selected for CCR7, with terminally differentiated effector memory CD45RA+ cells excluded. Sequencing was done on a sample of naive CD8+ T cells sorted from blood. The receptors were gathered from a young woman in good health.

This chain joins TRBV10-3 and TRBJ1-3; unclear D gene. The V and J ends lost 2 bases and 4 bases respectively, with 9 bases between them. This CDR3 is built from 14 residues. Germline V gives CDR1 ENHRY, CDR2 SYGVKD. Here the CDR3 DNA reads TGTGCCATCAGTGAGGGACTTTGGGGAAACACCATATATTTT. This sequence encodes CAISEGLWGNTIYF.

This chain joins TRBV7-8 and TRBJ2-2; 7 bases agree with TRBD2. Germline CDR1 and CDR2: SGHVS and FQNEAQ. The CDR3 has 16 residues. The trim removed 5 bases at V and 5 bases at J, leaving 11 bases unmatched. Here the CDR3 reads CASSPLAGEGTGELFF. In DNA form, the CDR3 reads TGTGCCAGCAGCCCCCTGGCGGGAGAAGGTACCGGGGAGCTGTTTTTT. Looking up the rest from reference TRBV7-8 and TRBJ2-2 gives the full variable domain: GAGVSQSPRYKVAKRGQDVALRCDPISGHVSLFWYQQALGQGPEFLTYFQNEAQLDKSGLPSDRFFAERPEGSVSTLKIQRTQQEDSAVYLCASSPLAGEGTGELFFGEGSRLTVL.

This clone was found a few times. The rearrangement joins TRBV10-3 to TRBJ1-1; 9 bases map to TRBD1. V lost 10 bases, J lost 1 base, and 7 bases stayed unmatched. The CDR3 is made up of 14 amino acids. In germline, CDR1 is ENHRY, CDR2 SYGVKD. The CDR3 DNA is TGTGCCACCGAGGACAGGGGATGGAACACTGAAGCTTTCTTT. This translates into CATEDRGWNTEAFF.

This chain connects TRBV5-1 to TRBJ2-1; 7 nucleotides agree with TRBD2. The junction had 10 bases not matched to a gene; V was cut back by 2 bases and J by 8 bases. This CDR3 is built from 15 residues. Germline CDR1 SGHRS, CDR2 YFSETQ. CDR3 DNA sequence: TGCGCCAGCAGCTTTGGGTGGGAGGGCCTTGATGAGCAGTTCTTC. As protein: CASSFGWEGLDEQFF.

The V and J genes are TRBV9 and TRBJ2-5; 7 bases map to TRBD1. Germline trimming cut 3 bases from V and 3 bases from J; bases unmatched to any gene: 8. The CDR3 is 15 residues long. Germline CDR1 is SGDLS and CDR2 is YYNGEE. The CDR3 loop is CASSGYLTGKETQYF. The CDR3 DNA is TGTGCCAGCAGCGGATACTTGACAGGGAAAGAGACCCAGTACTTC.

The CDR3 reads CAWNKGTGREEQYF. CDR3 DNA: TGTGCCTGGAACAAAGGGACAGGGCGGGAGGAGCAGTACTTC. V usage is TRBV30 and J usage is TRBJ2-7, with 9 nucleotides matching TRBD1. The CDR3 sequence is 14 residues long. Losses at the gene ends were 4 bases for V and 7 bases for J; bases not matched to a gene: 11. Germline V CDR1 and CDR2: GTSNPN, SVGIG (reference sequence).

The chain joins TRBV5-6 to TRBJ2-5, with D perhaps assigned TRBD1 or TRBD2 (5 bases each). The CDR3 spans 13 residues. The germline V and J ends were trimmed by 0 bases and 4 bases, with 7 bases remaining between them. Looked up from germline, CDR1 is SGHDT and CDR2 is YYEEEE. This CDR3 is CASSLAGPETQYF. The CDR3 DNA sequence: TGTGCCAGCAGCTTGGCGGGACCAGAGACCCAGTACTTC.

The rearrangement joins TRBV6-1 to TRBJ1-2; the D is unclear. The CDR3 runs to 17 residues. Germline assignment: CDR1 MNHNS and CDR2 SASEGT. The V and J ends lost 1 base and 3 bases respectively, with 18 bases between them. CDR3 bases: TGTGCCAGCAGTGAAGTGGGTTACATAAAGGAACACTATGGCTACACCTTC. As protein: CASSEVGYIKEHYGYTF.

The chain joins TRBV27 to TRBJ2-7, with 7 bases that match TRBD2. From germline, CDR1 is MNHEY and CDR2 SMNVEV (reference sequence). The V and J ends lost 1 base and 5 bases, in that order; junction bases with no gene match: 5. CDR3 length: 14 amino acids. The DNA for the CDR3 is TGTGCCAGCAGTTTATTGGCGGGAGCGGACGAGCAGTACTTC. Translating gives CASSLLAGADEQYF.

The chain is built from TRBV7-9 and TRBJ1-4; 9 nucleotides agree with TRBD1. The V and J ends lost 6 bases and 6 bases, in that order; junction bases with no gene match: 2. Germline V gives CDR1 SEHNR, CDR2 FQNEAQ (reference sequence). CDR3 length: 13 amino acids. The CDR3 reads CASRGTGYEKLFF. CDR3 DNA: TGTGCCAGCAGGGGGACAGGGTATGAAAAACTGTTTTTT. The whole variable domain, remainder taken from reference TRBV7-9 and TRBJ1-4, is DTGVSQNPRHKITKRGQNVTFRCDPISEHNRLYWYRQTLGQGPEFLTYFQNEAQLEKSRLLSDRFSAERPKGSFSTLEIQRTEQGDSAMYLCASRGTGYEKLFFGSGTQLSVL.

The V call is TRBV6-5, the J call TRBJ2-7; D gene unclear. The CDR3 consists of 12 residues. Trimming pared 6 bases from V and 4 bases from J, leaving 10 bases between. The germline V gene has CDR1 MNHEY and CDR2 SVGAGI. In DNA, the CDR3 is TGTGCCAGCAGCCACGGTCCTTACGAGCAGTACTTC. Its translation is CASSHGPYEQYF.

This chain links TRBV7-9 with TRBJ2-7, with D perhaps TRBD1 (5 bases). The CDR3 runs to 16 residues. Germline CDR1 SEHNR, CDR2 FQNEAQ (reference sequence). V was pared by 5 bases and J by 1 base, with 18 bases between. The CDR3 DNA reads as TGTGCCAGCAGCACCCGATCAGGGTCCTCTTCCTACGAGCAGTACTTC. It is translated as CASSTRSGSSSYEQYF.

In this sample, this clone turned up once. The chain links TRBV9 to TRBJ1-3, with D tentatively TRBD1 (5 bases). This CDR3 contains 16 residues. In germline, CDR1 is SGDLS, CDR2 YYNGEE. V was shortened by 3 bases and J by 2 bases, with 15 bases between the two germline ends. DNA for the CDR3: TGTGCCAGCAGCGCCCCACGGGGGGACCCTGGAAACACCATATATTTT. Its protein product is CASSAPRGDPGNTIYF.